This T cell receptor beta chain was obtained from a study of T cell responses to AZD1222 COVID-19 vaccine (dated by TCRdb to the early 2020s). Turning to the overall study: AZD1222 recipients with second doses at about 4 weeks or about 12 weeks were pooled, because spike-specific TCR depth and breadth did not differ between schedules. TCR sequencing covered roughly 230 trial participants: nearly 210 given two doses of AZD1222 and 26 given two doses of MenACWY control vaccine. Trial participants were enrolled by age into subgroups of 18-55, 56-69 and 70-plus years, and roughly 150, 30 and 60 TCR-sequenced participants, respectively, were included in these subgroups. Paper-wide results and their limitations: The vaccine-associated CD4 TCRs covered the entire spike protein, and the dominant responses fell in regions 160-218 and 743-854. The 56-69-year group was small, and its depth increase did not reach significance, likely because of low power. Epitopes outside the regions mutated in the B.1.351 and B.1.1.7 variants were reportedly recognized by nearly half of the unique spike-specific TCRs. Because no day 14 peak-response samples were available, repertoires were characterized only after the peak T cell response. Conclusions about previously exposed vaccinees are limited, since just a handful of AZD1222 recipients were seropositive for SARS-CoV-2 at baseline. Participants were mostly white British and included more females than males, and it was suggested by the authors that clonal diversity may have been underestimated. After two AZD1222 doses, spike-specific TCR breadth and depth were significantly higher than at day 0 and than in MenACWY recipients.

Including the terminal cysteine and phenylalanine, the CDR3 comprises 16 residues. Solely the CDR3 DNA is kept, with 48 bases framed from the first base. CDR1 and CDR2 are read off the germline V gene as LGHNA and YNFKEQ. A distance of 14 bases separates the germline ends of V and J, which lose 0 bases and 3 bases respectively. The label giving this sample's time point can be read as: baseline before first vaccination. The vaccinee samples were drawn from two UK trials, COV001 and COV002, one of which was a single-blind randomized controlled phase 2/3 trial testing AZD1222 (ChAdOx1 nCoV-19) in healthy adults. Trial participant PBMC samples were collected at day 0 and day 28 after the second dose for TCRbeta chain sequencing. The CDR3 regions of human TCRbeta chains were analyzed by immunosequencing. In the paper's pipeline: Repertoire TCRs were checked for matches against a reference library of SARS-CoV-2-specific TCRs that had been generated using the MIRA antigen-specificity platform. Breadth meant the fraction of unique TCRs that were SARS-CoV-2-associated, whereas depth meant the fraction of total T cells that were SARS-CoV-2-associated. Using the MIRA data, each spike-specific TCR was mapped to the spike region that the TCR reacts to and placed in a CD4 or CD8 class. Log10-transformed breadth and depth values were compared by one-way ANOVA with Sidak's multiple comparisons tests. The clones in this table, taken by TCRdb from immuneACCESS, are in-frame only. Not every clone is retained; where verified, under half of the shortfall comes from an unresolved V gene, and the cause of the rest is unknown. V and J calls and clone size come straight from that table; D and trimming were deduced from the DNA. The sample data list some 90,000 clones, and 80% to 90% of these were observed just once. The ten largest clones represent about 7.7% of the sample.

Note on this clone: Its antigen specificity is not known. The sample holds no much larger clone one base away, and base qualities are not on file.

The clonotype comes from an adult in good health. The sequence is built from TRBV4-2 and TRBJ1-1; perhaps TRBD1 is the D gene, with 6 bases matching. This sample comprised peripheral blood, obtained on day 0 of AZD1222 vaccination. CDR3 reads: CASSQEVSGDYTEAFF. The DNA sequence reads TGTGCCAGCAGCCAAGAAGTGTCAGGGGATTACACTGAAGCTTTCTTT.